The 31 T cell receptor beta chains below were found in one sample sequenced in a study of cytotoxic CD8 clonotypes in ibrutinib-treated CLL. Measured with immunoSEQ multiplex PCR; TCRdb has only the in-frame clones, and not every one. Among approximately 300,000 clones, about 80% were seen once, and the ten largest hold 6.7%. Here the sequenced sample was PBMCs, taken before ibrutinib treatment. These TCRs come from a human donor with chronic lymphocytic leukemia.

V gene TRBV2 combines with J gene TRBJ2-3; D perhaps matches TRBD1 (6 bases). The germline CDR1 and CDR2 sequences are SNHLY and FYNNEI. The V gene lost 7 bases and the J gene lost 1 base, with 27 bases spanning the gap. The length of the CDR3 is 19 residues. Written as DNA, the CDR3 is TGTGCCAGCACCACCCCCGGGGCAGGGGTAGGAGTGGGCACAGATACGCAGTATTTT. The encoded protein is CASTTPGAGVGVGTDTQYF. Full variable domain (outside the CDR3, taken from reference TRBV2 and TRBJ2-3): EPEVTQTPSHQVTQMGQEVILRCVPISNHLYFYWYRQILGQKVEFLVSFYNNEISEKSEIFDDQFSVERPDGSNFTLKIRSTKLEDSAMYFCASTTPGAGVGVGTDTQYFGPGTRLTVL.

V usage is TRBV19 and J usage is TRBJ2-1; 9 positions agree with TRBD2. After removal of 7 bases from V and 4 bases from J, the junction contained 8 bases not matched to a gene. This CDR3 comprises 15 residues. Per germline, CDR1 LNHDA and CDR2 SQIVND (reference sequence). CDR3 in DNA: TGTGCCAGTATGAGGACTAGCGAAAATTACAATGAGCAGTTCTTC. Translated: CASMRTSENYNEQFF.

This chain joins TRBV4-1 and TRBJ2-5; TRBD1 agrees at 11 bases. The CDR3 sequence is 15 residues long. The germline V gene has CDR1 MGHRA and CDR2 YSYEKL. V shed 2 bases, J shed 2 bases, and the junction held 1 base outside the gene matches. The CDR3 loop is CASSQRDRGQETQYF. The CDR3 DNA is TGCGCCAGCAGCCAACGGGACAGGGGGCAAGAGACCCAGTACTTC.

As for this clone: Distinct nucleotide sequences in the sample also encode this CDR3. The chain joins TRBV29-1 to TRBJ1-2, with D perhaps TRBD1 (6 bases). Trimming pared 5 bases from V and 2 bases from J, leaving 9 bases between. Germline V gene data show CDR1 as SQVTM and CDR2 as ANQGSEA. This CDR3 spans 12 amino acids. The CDR3 sequence is CSVRTGNYGYTF. Written as DNA, the CDR3 is TGCAGCGTTAGAACAGGGAACTATGGCTACACCTTC.

The V and J genes are TRBV6-5 and TRBJ1-1; D remains unclear. The V gene's germline CDR1 is MNHEY and CDR2 SVGAGI. The CDR3 extends over 15 amino acids. The V end was cut by 5 bases, the J end by 2 bases, with 15 bases between. CDR3 nucleotide sequence: TGTGCCAGCAGTATCCTCCGGACCCGAAACACTGAAGCTTTCTTT. Its protein is CASSILRTRNTEAFF.

The gene calls are TRBV7-6 and TRBJ2-7; the match to TRBD1 covers 7 bases. After removal of 0 bases from V and 9 bases from J, the junction contained 5 bases not matched to a gene. The CDR3 totals 13 residues. CDR1 SGHVS and CDR2 FNYEAQ come from the germline V gene. The CDR3 protein is CASSLARGGRQYF. In DNA, the CDR3 is TGTGCCAGCAGCTTAGCGCGAGGGGGCCGGCAGTACTTC.

This clone occurred once. The chain couples TRBV4-3 to TRBJ1-1, with D unclear. CDR1 and CDR2 from the germline V gene are LGHNA and YSLEER. The length of the CDR3 is 14 residues. The V and J ends lost 2 bases and 1 base respectively, with 8 bases between them. The CDR3 sequence: CASSQLLQNTEAFF. The CDR3 DNA reads TGCGCCAGCAGCCAATTACTCCAGAACACTGAAGCTTTCTTT.

This sequence joins TRBV18 and TRBJ2-5; perhaps TRBD2 as D (7 bases). Looked up from germline, CDR1 is KGHSH and CDR2 is LQKENI. CDR3 size: 15 residues. V was cut by 0 bases and J by 5 bases, with 13 bases left in between. The DNA of the CDR3 is TGTGCCAGCTCACCACCGACGGGGGGCTGGGAGACCCAGTACTTC. This encodes CASSPPTGGWETQYF.

J is TRBJ2-1 and V is TRBV11-2; no reliable D call. The CDR3 runs 16 residues. Trimming took off 5 bases at V and 4 bases at J, with 18 bases between the two ends. Per the germline V gene, CDR1 is SGHAT and CDR2 is FQNNGV. The CDR3 DNA reads as TGTGCCAGCAGCCCAACGGTACGGGCCTTTTACAATGAGCAGTTCTTC. Amino acid sequence: CASSPTVRAFYNEQFF.

This clone came up once. The chain links TRBV7-2 to TRBJ2-1; D is possibly TRBD2 (7 bases). V was trimmed by 1 base and J by 9 bases, leaving 13 bases between them. The CDR3 contains 14 residues. The germline V gene encodes CDR1 SGHTA and CDR2 FQGNSA. CDR3 sequence: CASSLDYGGREQFF. DNA for the CDR3: TGTGCCAGCAGCTTAGATTACGGGGGGCGTGAGCAGTTCTTC.

The J gene is TRBJ1-4, the V gene TRBV30; no definite D call. Germline lookup yields CDR1 GTSNPN and CDR2 SVGIG (reference sequence). The CDR3 length is 13 residues. Trimming removed 0 bases from V and 4 bases from J, with 6 bases in between. CDR3 amino acids: CAWSVEINEKLFF. The DNA of the CDR3 is TGTGCCTGGAGTGTTGAAATTAATGAAAAACTGTTTTTT.

This chain connects TRBV28 to TRBJ2-7, with D possibly being TRBD1 (6 bases). Germline loops: CDR1 MDHEN, CDR2 SYDVKM. The CDR3 runs to 12 residues. V was trimmed by 7 bases and J by 7 bases, leaving 14 bases between them. The CDR3 region is CASNLQGREQYF. CDR3 coding DNA: TGTGCCAGCAACCTTCAGGGGCGGGAGCAGTACTTC.

The chain joins TRBV2 to TRBJ2-3; D is unclear. Germline CDR1 is SNHLY and CDR2 is FYNNEI. V shed 5 bases and J shed 0 bases, with 12 bases lying between them. CDR3 length: 15 residues. CDR3 nucleotide sequence: TGTGCCAGCAGTAAACGACACCCAAGCACAGATACGCAGTATTTT. Translation gives CASSKRHPSTDTQYF. The whole variable domain, remainder taken from reference TRBV2 and TRBJ2-3, is EPEVTQTPSHQVTQMGQEVILRCVPISNHLYFYWYRQILGQKVEFLVSFYNNEISEKSEIFDDQFSVERPDGSNFTLKIRSTKLEDSAMYFCASSKRHPSTDTQYFGPGTRLTVL.

For this clone: This sample includes further DNA sequences coding for the same CDR3. V is TRBV6-5 and J is TRBJ2-1; D may be TRBD2 (6 bases). Per germline, CDR1 MNHEY and CDR2 SVGAGI. The CDR3 extends over 13 amino acids. The V gene lost 9 bases and the J gene lost 0 bases, with 9 bases spanning the gap. The CDR3 DNA follows: TGTGCCAGTTCGCGGGACTCCTACAATGAGCAGTTCTTC. Its translation is CASSRDSYNEQFF.

The CDR3 here is CASSSTSGIGNIQYF. The CDR3 DNA follows: TGTGCCAGCAGCTCGACTAGCGGGATTGGAAACATTCAGTACTTC. V is TRBV7-9 and J is TRBJ2-4, with 11 positions matching TRBD2. The germline V gene has CDR1 SEHNR and CDR2 FQNEAQ (reference sequence). V dropped 4 bases and J dropped 6; count of bases not matched to a gene: 5. The CDR3 extends over 15 amino acids.

The chain joins TRBV7-9 to TRBJ2-3, with 12 bases fitting TRBD2. CDR1 SEHNR and CDR2 FQNEAQ come from the germline V gene (reference sequence). After removal of 4 bases from V and 4 bases from J, the junction contained 6 bases not matched to a gene. This CDR3 comprises 16 residues. The chain's CDR3 is CASSSRLAGVSDTQYF. The CDR3 nucleotides are TGTGCCAGCAGCTCGAGACTAGCGGGAGTATCAGATACGCAGTATTTT.

The chain couples TRBV10-3 to TRBJ1-1; 9 nucleotides agree with TRBD1. The germline CDR1 and CDR2 sequences are ENHRY and SYGVKD. Trimming took 4 bases from V and 13 from J; bases not matched to a gene: 4. This CDR3 is built from 11 residues. The CDR3 DNA sequence: TGTGCCATCAGTGGGGGGACAGGGTTTTTCTTT. This encodes CAISGGTGFFF.

The rearrangement links TRBV30 to TRBJ1-1, with D possibly TRBD1 on 6 matching bases. CDR3 length: 15 residues. Germline assignment: CDR1 GTSNPN and CDR2 SVGIG (reference sequence). Trimming took off 2 bases at V and 1 base at J, with 14 bases between the two ends. CDR3 nucleotide sequence: TGTGCCTGGAGTCCTCCCCTAGGGGGGAACACTGAAGCTTTCTTT. It translates to CAWSPPLGGNTEAFF.

The table lists this clone with a few counts. In the same sample, other DNA sequences code for this CDR3. The chain joins TRBV15 to TRBJ2-7; tentative D call: TRBD2 (5 bases). V lost 0 bases, J lost 3 bases, and 6 bases lay in between. CDR1 LNHNV and CDR2 YYDKDF come from the germline V gene (reference sequence). CDR3 size: 13 residues. CDR3 residues: CATSRDRGYEQYF. The CDR3 nucleotides read TGTGCCACCAGCAGAGATCGGGGCTACGAGCAGTACTTC.

This clone was picked up one time. CDR3 sequence (DNA): TGTGCCAGTACTACGGACAGTACTGGGGGCTATGGCTACACCTTC. It translates to CASTTDSTGGYGYTF. The chain uses TRBV19 and TRBJ1-2; D might be TRBD1 (6 bases). V gave up 7 bases and J gave up 4 bases, with 19 bases separating them. The CDR3 runs to 15 residues. CDR1 LNHDA and CDR2 SQIVND come from the germline V gene (reference sequence).

The chain has TRBV5-4 and TRBJ2-7, with D perhaps TRBD1 (6 bases). This CDR3 is 17 amino acids long. The germline gives CDR1 SGHNT, CDR2 YYREEE (reference sequence). Trimming removed 4 bases at V and 3 bases at J, with 23 bases between. CDR3 bases: TGTGCCAGCAGCCAAAGCTTACAGGGAAATACCGTCTACGAGCAGTACTTC. This codes for CASSQSLQGNTVYEQYF.

In this sample, this clone turned up a few times. The chain combines TRBV4-1 with TRBJ2-1; 7 nucleotides align to TRBD1. This CDR3 is 18 amino acids long. Germline loops: CDR1 MGHRA, CDR2 YSYEKL. J lost 1 base, V lost 9 bases, and 18 bases had no gene match. CDR3 DNA sequence: TGCGCCAGTGTCCGGGAATGGGACAGCCGTGCTTCCTACAATGAGCAGTTCTTC. Translating gives CASVREWDSRASYNEQFF.

V usage is TRBV25-1 and J usage is TRBJ1-4, with 7 positions matching TRBD1. This CDR3 has 17 amino acids. Trimming at V came to 0 bases and at J to 5 bases, leaving 9 bases not matched to a gene. Germline V CDR1 and CDR2: MGHDK, SYGVNS. The CDR3 nucleotides are TGTGCCAGCAGTGAATACGGTCAGGGGGTAGGGAATGAAAAACTGTTTTTT. Amino acid sequence: CASSEYGQGVGNEKLFF. The full variable domain, completed using reference TRBV25-1 and TRBJ1-4, is EADIYQTPRYLVIGTGKKITLECSQTMGHDKMYWYQQDPGMELHLIHYSYGVNSTEKGDLSSESTVSRIRTEHFPLTLESARPSHTSQYLCASSEYGQGVGNEKLFFGSGTQLSVL.

The chain couples TRBV4-3 to TRBJ1-4; 7 bases are shared with TRBD1. V lost 0 bases to trimming and J lost 5 bases; unmatched junction nucleotides: 18. The germline V gene encodes CDR1 LGHNA and CDR2 YSLEER. The CDR3 sequence is 20 residues long. CDR3 residues: CASSQDPDTVTGTVNEKLFF. The CDR3 region has the DNA TGCGCCAGCAGCCAAGATCCAGATACAGTAACCGGGACAGTCAATGAAAAACTGTTTTTT.

V usage is TRBV6-1 and J usage is TRBJ2-5; D is undetermined. The CDR3 is 13 amino acids. The germline V gene has CDR1 MNHNS and CDR2 SASEGT. Trimming took 4 bases from V and 0 from J, leaving 6 bases between them. This CDR3 is CASSVHNQETQYF. For the CDR3, the DNA is TGTGCCAGCAGTGTTCACAACCAAGAGACCCAGTACTTC.

The chain has TRBV11-1 and TRBJ2-7; the D is unclear. The CDR3 consists of 13 residues. Germline lookup yields CDR1 SGHAT and CDR2 FQDESV (reference sequence). V was cut by 7 bases and J by 5 bases, with 15 bases left in between. CDR3 loop: CASKRIGTHEQYF. In nucleotides, the CDR3 is TGTGCCAGCAAGAGAATCGGTACCCACGAGCAGTACTTC.

The rearrangement links TRBV27 to TRBJ1-2, with TRBD1 matching 9 bases. CDR3 length: 17 amino acids. The germline V gene encodes CDR1 MNHEY and CDR2 SMNVEV (reference sequence). V was pared by 5 bases and J by 0 bases, with 10 bases of the junction left unmatched. Here the CDR3 reads CASSNRQGVLANYGYTF. DNA for the CDR3: TGTGCCAGCAGTAATCGACAGGGGGTATTAGCTAACTATGGCTACACCTTC.

The J gene is TRBJ2-7, the V gene TRBV27; 13 bases are a match to TRBD2. This CDR3 region has 15 residues. CDR1 is MNHEY, CDR2 SMNVEV, per germline (reference sequence). V was pared by 6 bases and J by 7 bases, with 9 bases of the junction left unmatched. CDR3 in amino acids: CASSPILAGGIEQYF. DNA for the CDR3: TGTGCCAGCAGCCCAATACTAGCGGGAGGGATTGAGCAGTACTTC.

J is TRBJ2-2 and V is TRBV9, with 7 bases matching TRBD2. CDR1 is SGDLS, CDR2 YYNGEE, per germline. V shed 2 bases, J shed 4 bases, and the junction held 8 bases outside the gene matches. The CDR3 totals 16 residues. CDR3 coding DNA: TGTGCCAGCAGCGTGGGTGGACTAGACATCACCGGGGAGCTGTTTTTT. It specifies CASSVGGLDITGELFF.

CDR3 sequence: CASSLHSQTQETQYF. As DNA, the CDR3 is TGCGCCAGCAGCTTGCACTCACAAACCCAAGAGACCCAGTACTTC. The chain couples TRBV5-1 to TRBJ2-5; D is uncertain. The length of the CDR3 is 15 residues. Germline V lookup: CDR1 SGHRS, CDR2 YFSETQ. Trimming cost V 1 base and J 1 base, with 11 bases left between them.

A word on this clone: Different DNA sequences within this sample yield the same CDR3. The chain joins TRBV5-6 to TRBJ1-5; D is undetermined. Trimming shortened V by 1 base and J by 4 bases, and 6 bases separated the two germline ends. Germline V gene data show CDR1 as SGHDT and CDR2 as YYEEEE. CDR3 length: 13 residues. The CDR3 here is CASSLRGNQPQHF. As DNA, the CDR3 is TGTGCCAGCAGCTTGAGAGGGAATCAGCCCCAGCATTTT.